A single sample gave rise to the 15 T cell receptor beta chains below, sequenced in a study of lymphopenia after photon versus proton radiotherapy. The protocol was immunoSEQ multiplex PCR, while the TCRdb copy is restricted to in-frame clones and leaves out a portion. In the table there are 20,000 to 25,000 clones, more than 85% of which are singletons. The sequencing here drew on peripheral blood, taken from a patient treated with proton-based radiotherapy. Every receptor here comes from a man at least 80 years old with esophageal cancer.

This chain links TRBV19 with TRBJ1-3; D not certain. V lost 4 bases to trimming and J lost 0 bases, with 7 bases between them. Per germline, CDR1 LNHDA and CDR2 SQIVND (reference sequence). The CDR3 sequence is 14 residues long. Written as DNA, the CDR3 is TGTGCCAGTAGTAGCCGGGACTCTGGAAACACCATATATTTT. Protein product: CASSSRDSGNTIYF.

The rearrangement links TRBV2 to TRBJ2-1; TRBD1 or TRBD2 may be the D gene (7 bases each). Trimming took 8 bases from V and 4 from J, leaving 15 bases between them. The CDR3 length is 14 residues. CDR1 is SNHLY and CDR2 is FYNNEI in the germline V gene. CDR3 residues: CASGGDSGYNEQFF. CDR3 coding DNA: TGTGCCAGCGGGGGGGACAGTGGGTACAATGAGCAGTTCTTC.

The chain couples TRBV5-1 to TRBJ1-3; D is undetermined. Trimming removed 1 base at V and 0 bases at J, with 8 bases between. Looked up from germline, CDR1 is SGHRS and CDR2 is YFSETQ. The CDR3 runs 15 residues. This CDR3 reads CASSLTRDSGNTIYF. The CDR3, as DNA: TGCGCCAGCAGCTTGACCCGGGACTCTGGAAACACCATATATTTT.

This chain links TRBV6-6 with TRBJ1-5; TRBD1 matches at 7 bases. CDR1 and CDR2 (germline): MNHNY, SVGAGI (reference sequence). The trim removed 0 bases at V and 4 bases at J, leaving 6 bases unmatched. There are 16 residues in the CDR3. CDR3 sequence (DNA): TGTGCCAGCAGTTACTCGTTGCCAGGGGGTAATCAGCCCCAGCATTTT. This gives the protein CASSYSLPGGNQPQHF.

The rearrangement uses TRBV18 and TRBJ2-3; the match to TRBD2 covers 12 bases. This CDR3 has 15 residues. V shed 6 bases, J shed 1 base, and the junction held 2 bases outside the gene matches. From germline, CDR1 is KGHSH and CDR2 LQKENI. CDR3 residues: CASSRLAGGTDTQYF. The CDR3, as DNA: TGTGCCAGCTCCCGACTAGCGGGAGGCACAGATACGCAGTATTTT.

The rearrangement uses TRBV7-8 and TRBJ2-7, with 9 bases matching TRBD1. CDR3 length: 19 amino acids. With V trimmed by 3 bases and J by 6 bases, 21 bases remained unmatched. CDR1 and CDR2 from the germline V gene are SGHVS and FQNEAQ. Here the CDR3 DNA reads TGTGCCAGCAGCTTTTCTCTTGCCCCCCCCGGGACAGGGTTTCTCGAGCAGTACTTC. It yields the protein CASSFSLAPPGTGFLEQYF.

This chain links TRBV10-3 with TRBJ2-7; no reliable D call. CDR1 is ENHRY, CDR2 SYGVKD, per germline. V was trimmed by 10 bases and J by 2 bases, leaving 15 bases between them. This CDR3 comprises 13 residues. Here the CDR3 DNA reads TGTGCCACCACTGACACACCGACCTACGAGCAGTACTTC. Amino acids: CATTDTPTYEQYF.

This sequence joins TRBV5-4 and TRBJ1-4, with D tentatively TRBD1 (5 bases). Trimming shortened V by 0 bases and J by 6 bases, and 9 bases separated the two germline ends. CDR3 length: 14 amino acids. Per germline, CDR1 SGHNT and CDR2 YYREEE (reference sequence). In nucleotides, the CDR3 is TGTGCCAGCAGCTTGGGGCTAGGGGATGAAAAACTGTTTTTT. It yields the protein CASSLGLGDEKLFF.

This chain joins TRBV28 and TRBJ2-2; TRBD1 aligns across 10 bases. In germline, CDR1 is MDHEN, CDR2 SYDVKM. CDR3 length equals 16 residues. The V segment lost 3 bases and the J segment 5 bases; nucleotides outside the gene matches: 6. The CDR3 DNA sequence: TGTGCCAGCAGTTTTCGGACAGGGGGAGGGACCGGGGAGCTGTTTTTT. This gives the protein CASSFRTGGGTGELFF.

The chain uses TRBV27 and TRBJ1-5; TRBD1 might be the D (5 bases). The CDR3 covers 13 residues. The germline V gene encodes CDR1 MNHEY and CDR2 SMNVEV (reference sequence). Trimming took off 4 bases at V and 7 bases at J, with 11 bases between the two ends. The CDR3, as DNA: TGTGCCAGCAGTTCGCAGGGACGACAGCCCCAGCATTTT. As protein: CASSSQGRQPQHF.

The chain is built from TRBV10-1 and TRBJ1-1; 7 nucleotides align to TRBD1. The CDR3 is made up of 13 amino acids. V lost 2 bases, J lost 3 bases, and 0 bases stayed unmatched. CDR1 is WNHNN and CDR2 is SYGVQD in the germline V gene (reference sequence). CDR3 region: CASSETGDTEAFF. The CDR3 DNA reads TGCGCCAGCAGTGAGACAGGGGACACTGAAGCTTTCTTT.

This sequence joins TRBV13 and TRBJ2-3; tentative D call: TRBD1 (5 bases). CDR3 length: 16 residues. The V end was cut by 4 bases, the J end by 4 bases, with 18 bases between. Per germline, CDR1 PRHDT and CDR2 FYEKMQ (reference sequence). In DNA, the CDR3 is TGTGCCAGCAGCTACCCCTTACAGGCCAGCGCAGATACGCAGTATTTT. Translation: CASSYPLQASADTQYF. The full variable domain, with the rest looked up from reference TRBV13 and TRBJ2-3, is AAGVIQSPRHLIKEKRETATLKCYPIPRHDTVYWYQQGPGQDPQFLISFYEKMQSDKGSIPDRFSAQQFSDYHSELNMSSLELGDSALYFCASSYPLQASADTQYFGPGTRLTVL.

The gene calls are TRBV2 and TRBJ2-3; 10 bases map to TRBD2. CDR1 is SNHLY, CDR2 FYNNEI, per germline. After removal of 1 base from V and 4 bases from J, the junction contained 5 bases not matched to a gene. This CDR3 comprises 16 residues. The CDR3 loop reads CASSEVERGGPDTQYF. In DNA, the CDR3 is TGTGCCAGCAGTGAAGTCGAGCGGGGGGGCCCAGATACGCAGTATTTT.

The rearrangement joins TRBV7-9 to TRBJ2-7; D not certain. Trimming took off 6 bases at V and 0 bases at J, with 12 bases between the two ends. Per germline, CDR1 SEHNR and CDR2 FQNEAQ (reference sequence). The length of the CDR3 is 14 residues. For the CDR3, the DNA is TGTGCCAGCAGAGGCCTATCTGACTCCTACGAGCAGTACTTC. This encodes CASRGLSDSYEQYF.

The J gene is TRBJ2-7, the V gene TRBV9; D is undetermined. CDR1 and CDR2 (germline): SGDLS, YYNGEE. V lost 0 bases and J lost 7, with 11 bases in between. The CDR3 has 13 amino acids. The CDR3 nucleotides read TGTGCCAGCAGCGTAGAGGACGGGCTGGAGCAGTACTTC. As protein: CASSVEDGLEQYF.